This TCR beta chain was captured by sequencing in a study of shared clonotypes between healthy human individuals. In the naive CD8 group, cells lacked CD45RO and were positively selected for CCR7, so terminally differentiated effector memory CD45RA+ cells were left out. Sequencing was performed with immunoSEQ multiplex PCR; in TCRdb, only in-frame clones are kept and a portion is missing. Of 1.5 million to 2.5 million clones listed, approximately 94% are singletons. General observations from the study: Naive CD4 clonotypes were shared across a handful of donors at roughly 5%.

With respect to this clone: The antigen remains unidentified.

V lost 2 bases and J 4 bases, leaving 18 bases between the germline ends. Per the germline V gene, CDR1 is MNHEY and CDR2 is SVGAGI. The CDR3 consists of 16 residues. This sequence originates from a man aged 18 to 29 in good health. Sample: naive CD8+ T cells sorted from blood. The chain recombines TRBV6-5 with TRBJ2-7, with D possibly being TRBD1 (6 bases). The CDR3 nucleotides are TGTGCCAGCAGTTACAAGGGGGAGTTACGAAAATACGAGCAGTACTTC. Encoded protein: CASSYKGELRKYEQYF.